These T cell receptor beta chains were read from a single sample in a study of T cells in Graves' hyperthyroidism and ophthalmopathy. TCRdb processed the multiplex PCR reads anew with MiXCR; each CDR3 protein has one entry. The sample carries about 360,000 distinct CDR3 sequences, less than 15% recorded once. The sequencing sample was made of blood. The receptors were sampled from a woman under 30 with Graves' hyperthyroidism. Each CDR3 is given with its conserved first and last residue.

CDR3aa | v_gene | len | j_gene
CATSDPGMYYGYTF | TRBV24-1 | 14 | TRBJ1-2
CSASHGGKGYTF | TRBV20-1 | 12 | TRBJ1-2
CASSSLDRNTGELFF | TRBV7-9 | 15 | TRBJ2-2
CASSIGAGANTGELFF | TRBV19 | 16 | TRBJ2-2
CASRDGGSKNIQYF | TRBV4-2 | 14 | TRBJ2-4
CSVLGGKQPQHF | TRBV20-1 | 12 | TRBJ1-5
CASSLVGTSSYNSYNEQFF | TRBV5-5 | 19 | TRBJ2-1
CATSRDQYNEQYF | TRBV15 | 13 | NA
CASSESGMGNTIYF | TRBV10-1 | 14 | TRBJ1-3
CASRPTSGYEQYF | TRBV28 | 13 | TRBJ2-7
CASTTPKRLLAKNIQYF | TRBV28 | 17 | TRBJ2-4
CASRPGLAGSYEQYF | TRBV5-1 | 15 | TRBJ2-7
CASSPGLAGGNIQYF | TRBV27 | 15 | TRBJ2-4
CASSSPSIEMNTEAFF | TRBV28 | 16 | TRBJ1-1
CASSQGSGNSYNEQFF | TRBV4-3 | 16 | TRBJ2-1
CASSLVQLDTEAFF | TRBV5-6 | 14 | TRBJ1-1
CASSNQTSGSGDEQFF | TRBV7-3 | 16 | TRBJ2-1
CASSSGSGFGGELFF | TRBV7-9 | 15 | TRBJ2-2
CASSYSTGMNTEAFF | TRBV6-5 | 15 | TRBJ1-1
CASSLEGPGNTIYF | TRBV13 | 14 | TRBJ1-3
CASSLGVTQDKYF | TRBV11-2 | 13 | TRBJ2-5
CASSPQGIPGQLFF | TRBV28 | 14 | TRBJ1-4
CSAGFAGGAYNEQFF | TRBV20-1 | 15 | TRBJ2-1
CASSYQGGYKETQYF | TRBV6-2/TRBV6-3 | 15 | TRBJ2-5
CSAHWEAPRGYTF | TRBV20-1 | 13 | TRBJ1-2
CASSASGPVPGELFF | TRBV6-1 | 15 | TRBJ2-2
CASSLPGGGNTGELFF | TRBV7-9 | 16 | TRBJ2-2
CASSEETSSYEQYF | TRBV7-9 | 14 | TRBJ2-7
CASSPDRLTTEAFF | TRBV18 | 14 | TRBJ1-1
CSARGLANEKLFF | TRBV20-1 | 13 | TRBJ1-4
CASSSQVDTGELFF | TRBV6-2/TRBV6-3 | 14 | TRBJ2-2
CASSLGPKQETQYF | TRBV11-1 | 14 | TRBJ2-5
CASSLGLAAEETQYF | TRBV4-2 | 15 | TRBJ2-5
CASSSQLEKLFF | TRBV5-6 | 12 | TRBJ1-4
CASSFGLGRGAYNEQFF | TRBV28 | 17 | TRBJ2-1
CSAPTSGGPRQETQYF | TRBV20-1 | 16 | TRBJ2-5
CSASGGDRQPQHF | TRBV20-1 | 13 | TRBJ1-5
CASSLNTGGVLSEQFF | TRBV13 | 16 | TRBJ2-1
CASSFQGIGTEAFF | TRBV5-1 | 14 | TRBJ1-1
CASSVSGRDTGELFF | TRBV9 | 15 | TRBJ2-2
CASSSIAGEETQYF | TRBV7-2 | 14 | TRBJ2-5
CASSSPLAGGPEFEQFF | TRBV28 | 17 | TRBJ2-1
CASSGSLGYEQYF | TRBV18 | 13 | TRBJ2-7
CAISNQPQHF | TRBV28 | 10 | TRBJ1-5
CASSLRTADQPQHF | TRBV19 | 14 | TRBJ1-5
CASSVGTAPGDEQYF | TRBV9 | 15 | TRBJ2-7
CASSLLRGYEQYF | TRBV27 | 13 | TRBJ2-7
CASRTGSVAFAEKLFF | TRBV6-1 | 16 | TRBJ1-4
CASSQLAGGRNFLETQYF | TRBV3-1 | 18 | TRBJ2-5
CASSPGAVNTEAFF | TRBV5-1 | 14 | TRBJ1-1
CASSLSQGARDEPRESYNEQFF | TRBV28 | 22 | TRBJ2-1
CASSLYEKLFF | TRBV7-9 | 11 | TRBJ1-4
CASSHLAGIAYEQYF | TRBV3-1 | 15 | TRBJ2-7